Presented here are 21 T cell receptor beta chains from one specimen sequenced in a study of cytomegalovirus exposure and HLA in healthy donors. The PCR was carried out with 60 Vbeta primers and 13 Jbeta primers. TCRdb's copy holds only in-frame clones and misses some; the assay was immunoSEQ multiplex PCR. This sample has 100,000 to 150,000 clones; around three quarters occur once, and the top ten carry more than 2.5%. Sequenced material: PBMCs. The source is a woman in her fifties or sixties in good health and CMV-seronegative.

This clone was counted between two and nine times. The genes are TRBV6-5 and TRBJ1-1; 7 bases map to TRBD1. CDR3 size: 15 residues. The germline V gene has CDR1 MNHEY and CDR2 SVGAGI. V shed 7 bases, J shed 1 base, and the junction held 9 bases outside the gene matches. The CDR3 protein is CASIDTGARNTEAFF. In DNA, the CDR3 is TGTGCCAGCATAGACACAGGGGCGAGGAACACTGAAGCTTTCTTT.

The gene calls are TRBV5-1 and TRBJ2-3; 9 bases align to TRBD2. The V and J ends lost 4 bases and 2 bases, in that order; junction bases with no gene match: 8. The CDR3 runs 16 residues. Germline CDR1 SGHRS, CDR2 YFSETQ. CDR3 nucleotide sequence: TGCGCCAGCAGCCCGGCGGGGGGGAGGACCACAGATACGCAGTATTTT. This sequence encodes CASSPAGGRTTDTQYF. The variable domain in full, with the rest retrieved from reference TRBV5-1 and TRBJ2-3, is KAGVTQTPRYLIKTRGQQVTLSCSPISGHRSVSWYQQTPGQGLQFLFEYFSETQRNKGNFPGRFSGRQFSNSRSEMNVSTLELGDSALYLCASSPAGGRTTDTQYFGPGTRLTVL.

The CDR3, as DNA: TGTGCTGTATGGGACAGGGCTAGTGAAAAACTGTTTTTT. Its protein product is CAVWDRASEKLFF. The rearrangement links TRBV7-7 to TRBJ1-4; 9 bases match TRBD1. Germline loops: CDR1 SSHAT, CDR2 FNYEAQ (reference sequence). This CDR3 is built from 13 residues.

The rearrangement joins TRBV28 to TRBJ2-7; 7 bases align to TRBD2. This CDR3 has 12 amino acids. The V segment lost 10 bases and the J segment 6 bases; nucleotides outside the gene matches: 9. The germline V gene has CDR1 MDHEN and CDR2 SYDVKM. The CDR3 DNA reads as TGTGCCACCATCGGACTAGTGGGCGAGCAGTACTTC. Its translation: CATIGLVGEQYF.

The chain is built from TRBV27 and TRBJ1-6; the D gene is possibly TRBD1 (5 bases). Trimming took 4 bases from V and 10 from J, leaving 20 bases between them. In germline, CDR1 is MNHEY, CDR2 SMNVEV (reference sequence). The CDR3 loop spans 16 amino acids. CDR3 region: CASSYWTLFEKSPLHF. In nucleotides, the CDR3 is TGTGCCAGCAGTTACTGGACACTGTTCGAGAAGTCACCCCTCCACTTT.

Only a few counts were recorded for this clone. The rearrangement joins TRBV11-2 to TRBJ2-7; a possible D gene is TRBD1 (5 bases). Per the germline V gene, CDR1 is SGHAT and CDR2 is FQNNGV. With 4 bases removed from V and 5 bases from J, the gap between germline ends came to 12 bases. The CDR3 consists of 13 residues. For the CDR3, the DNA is TGTGCCAGCAGCTCAACAGGTTTTCACGAGCAGTACTTC. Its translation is CASSSTGFHEQYF. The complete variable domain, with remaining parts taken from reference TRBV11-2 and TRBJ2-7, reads EAGVAQSPRYKIIEKRQSVAFWCNPISGHATLYWYQQILGQGPKLLIQFQNNGVVDDSQLPKDRFSAERLKGVDSTLKIQPAKLEDSAVYLCASSSTGFHEQYFGPGTRLTVT.

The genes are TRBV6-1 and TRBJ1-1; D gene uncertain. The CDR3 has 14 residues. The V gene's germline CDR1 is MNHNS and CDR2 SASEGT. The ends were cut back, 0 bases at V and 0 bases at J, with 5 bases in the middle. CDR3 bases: TGTGCCAGCAGTGAAGCCCCGTTGAACACTGAAGCTTTCTTT. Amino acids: CASSEAPLNTEAFF.

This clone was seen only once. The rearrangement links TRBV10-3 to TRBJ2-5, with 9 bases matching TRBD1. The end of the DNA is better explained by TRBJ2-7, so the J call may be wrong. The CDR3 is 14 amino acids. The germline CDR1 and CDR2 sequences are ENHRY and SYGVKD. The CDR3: CAISVGTGILEQYF. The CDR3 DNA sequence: TGTGCCATCAGTGTGGGGACAGGGATTCTCGAGCAGTACTTC.

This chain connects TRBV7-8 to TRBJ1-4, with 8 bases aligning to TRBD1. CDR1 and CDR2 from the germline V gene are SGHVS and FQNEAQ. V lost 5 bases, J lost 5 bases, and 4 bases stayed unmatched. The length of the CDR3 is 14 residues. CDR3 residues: CASSPDRVNEKLFF. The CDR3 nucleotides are TGTGCCAGCAGCCCGGACAGGGTAAATGAAAAACTGTTTTTT.

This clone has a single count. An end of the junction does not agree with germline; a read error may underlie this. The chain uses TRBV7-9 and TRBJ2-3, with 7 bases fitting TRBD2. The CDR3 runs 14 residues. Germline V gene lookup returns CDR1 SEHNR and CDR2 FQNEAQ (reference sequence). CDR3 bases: TGTTCCAGCAGCTTAAGCGGGGACACAGATACGCAGTATTTT. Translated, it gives CSSSLSGDTDTQYF.

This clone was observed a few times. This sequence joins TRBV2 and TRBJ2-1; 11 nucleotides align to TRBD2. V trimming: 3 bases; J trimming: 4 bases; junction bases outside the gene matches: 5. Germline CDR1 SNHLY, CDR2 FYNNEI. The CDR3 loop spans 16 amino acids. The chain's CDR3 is CASSDSGTSGYNEQFF. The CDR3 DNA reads TGTGCCAGCAGTGATTCGGGGACTAGCGGATACAATGAGCAGTTCTTC.

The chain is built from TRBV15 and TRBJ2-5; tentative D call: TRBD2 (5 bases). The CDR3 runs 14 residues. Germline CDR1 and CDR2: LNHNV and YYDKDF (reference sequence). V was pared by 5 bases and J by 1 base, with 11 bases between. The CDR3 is CATSGPRGQETQYF. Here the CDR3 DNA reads TGTGCCACCAGCGGGCCCCGGGGCCAAGAGACCCAGTACTTC.

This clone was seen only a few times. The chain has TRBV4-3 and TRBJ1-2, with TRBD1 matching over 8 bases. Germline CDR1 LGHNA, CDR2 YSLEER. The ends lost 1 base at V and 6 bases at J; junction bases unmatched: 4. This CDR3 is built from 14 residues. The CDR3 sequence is CASSQVRGQNGYTF. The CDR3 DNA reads TGCGCCAGCAGCCAAGTCAGGGGGCAGAATGGCTACACCTTC.

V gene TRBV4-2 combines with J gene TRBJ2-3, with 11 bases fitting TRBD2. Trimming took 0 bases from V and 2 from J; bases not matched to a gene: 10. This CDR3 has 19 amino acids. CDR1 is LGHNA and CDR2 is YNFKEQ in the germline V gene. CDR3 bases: TGTGCCAGCAGCCAAGATCAGGTGACTAGCGGGACCTTCACAGATACGCAGTATTTT. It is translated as CASSQDQVTSGTFTDTQYF.

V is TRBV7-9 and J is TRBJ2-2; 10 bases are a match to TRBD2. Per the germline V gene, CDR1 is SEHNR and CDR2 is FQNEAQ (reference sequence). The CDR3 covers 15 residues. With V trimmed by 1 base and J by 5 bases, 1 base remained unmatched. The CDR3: CASSLGAGGTGELFF. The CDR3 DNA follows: TGTGCCAGCAGCTTAGGAGCGGGAGGGACCGGGGAGCTGTTTTTT.

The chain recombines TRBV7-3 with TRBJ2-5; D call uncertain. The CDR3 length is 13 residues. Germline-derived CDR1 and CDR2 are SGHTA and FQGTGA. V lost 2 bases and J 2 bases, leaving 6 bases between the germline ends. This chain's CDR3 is CASSLSVQETQYF. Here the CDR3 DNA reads TGTGCCAGCAGCTTATCCGTACAAGAGACCCAGTACTTC. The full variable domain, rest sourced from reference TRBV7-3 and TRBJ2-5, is GAGVSQTPSNKVTEKGKYVELRCDPISGHTALYWYRQSLGQGPEFLIYFQGTGAADDSGLPNDRFFAVRPEGSVSTLKIQRTERGDSAVYLCASSLSVQETQYFGPGTRLLVL.

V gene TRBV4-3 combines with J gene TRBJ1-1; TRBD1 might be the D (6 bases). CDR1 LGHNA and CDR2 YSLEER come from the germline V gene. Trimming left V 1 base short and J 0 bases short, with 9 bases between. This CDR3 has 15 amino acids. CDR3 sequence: CASSQGTAMNTEAFF. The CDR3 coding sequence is TGCGCCAGCAGCCAAGGGACAGCTATGAACACTGAAGCTTTCTTT.

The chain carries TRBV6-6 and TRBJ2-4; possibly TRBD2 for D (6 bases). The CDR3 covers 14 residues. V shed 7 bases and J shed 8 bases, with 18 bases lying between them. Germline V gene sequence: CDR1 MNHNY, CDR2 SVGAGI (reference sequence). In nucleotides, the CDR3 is TGTGCCAGCAATCTGGGGGGAGTCGTAGACATTCAGTACTTC. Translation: CASNLGGVVDIQYF.

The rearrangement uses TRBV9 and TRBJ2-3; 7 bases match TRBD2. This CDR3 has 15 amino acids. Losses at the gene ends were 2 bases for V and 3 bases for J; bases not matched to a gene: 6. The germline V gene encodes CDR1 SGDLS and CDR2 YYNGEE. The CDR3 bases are TGTGCCAGCAGCGTCCGGGAGGTTGGAACAGATACGCAGTATTTT. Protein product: CASSVREVGTDTQYF.

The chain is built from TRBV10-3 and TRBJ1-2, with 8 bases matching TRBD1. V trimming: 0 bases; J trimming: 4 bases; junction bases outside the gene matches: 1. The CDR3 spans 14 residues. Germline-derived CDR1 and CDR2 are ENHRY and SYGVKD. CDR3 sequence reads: CAISESDRGYGYTF. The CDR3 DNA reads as TGTGCCATCAGTGAGTCAGACAGGGGCTATGGCTACACCTTC.

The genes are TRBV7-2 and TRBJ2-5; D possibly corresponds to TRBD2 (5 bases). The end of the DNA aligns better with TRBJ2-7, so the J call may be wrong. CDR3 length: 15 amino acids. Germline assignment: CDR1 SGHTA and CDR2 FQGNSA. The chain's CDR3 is CASSLPLGSSYEQYF. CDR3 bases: TGTGCCAGCAGCTTGCCCCTGGGGAGCTCCTACGAGCAGTACTTC.